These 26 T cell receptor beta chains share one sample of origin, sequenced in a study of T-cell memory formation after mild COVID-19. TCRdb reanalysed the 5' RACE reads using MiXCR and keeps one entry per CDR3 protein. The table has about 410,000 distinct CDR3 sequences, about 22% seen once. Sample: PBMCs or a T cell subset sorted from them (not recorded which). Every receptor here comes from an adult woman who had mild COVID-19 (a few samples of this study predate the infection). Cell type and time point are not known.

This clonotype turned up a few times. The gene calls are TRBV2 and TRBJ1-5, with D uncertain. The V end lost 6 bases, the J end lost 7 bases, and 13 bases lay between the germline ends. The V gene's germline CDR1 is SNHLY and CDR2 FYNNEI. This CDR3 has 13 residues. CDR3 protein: CASRRIFGQPQHF. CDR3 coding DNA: TGTGCCAGCAGACGGATATTCGGACAGCCCCAGCATTTT.

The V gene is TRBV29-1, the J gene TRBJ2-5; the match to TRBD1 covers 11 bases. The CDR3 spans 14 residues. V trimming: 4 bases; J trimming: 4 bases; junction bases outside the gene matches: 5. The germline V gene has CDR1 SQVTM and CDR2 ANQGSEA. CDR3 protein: CSVGHGTGGETQYF. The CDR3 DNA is TGCAGCGTTGGTCACGGGACAGGGGGAGAGACCCAGTACTTC. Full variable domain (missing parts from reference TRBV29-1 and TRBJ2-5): SAVISQKPSRDICQRGTSLTIQCQVDSQVTMMFWYRQQPGQSLTLIATANQGSEATYESGFVIDKFPISRPNLTFSTLTVSNMSPEDSSIYLCSVGHGTGGETQYFGPGTRLLVL.

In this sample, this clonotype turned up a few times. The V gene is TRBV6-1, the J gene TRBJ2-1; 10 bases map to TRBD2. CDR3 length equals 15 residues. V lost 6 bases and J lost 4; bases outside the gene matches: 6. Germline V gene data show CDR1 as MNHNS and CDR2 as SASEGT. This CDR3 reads CASSLPGLAYNEQFF. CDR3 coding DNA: TGTGCCAGCAGCCTCCCGGGACTAGCGTACAATGAGCAGTTCTTC.

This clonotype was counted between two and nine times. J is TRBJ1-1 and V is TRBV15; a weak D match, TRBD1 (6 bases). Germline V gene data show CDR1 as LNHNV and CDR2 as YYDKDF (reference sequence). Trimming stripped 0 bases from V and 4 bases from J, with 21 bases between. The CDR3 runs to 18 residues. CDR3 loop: CATSRDALLVGGGTEAFF. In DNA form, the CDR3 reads TGTGCCACCAGCAGAGATGCGCTTTTGGTTGGGGGCGGCACTGAAGCTTTCTTT.

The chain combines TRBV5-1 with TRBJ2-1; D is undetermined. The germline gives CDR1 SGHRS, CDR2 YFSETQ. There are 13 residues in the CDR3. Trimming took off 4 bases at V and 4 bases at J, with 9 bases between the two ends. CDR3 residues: CASSAPIYNEQFF. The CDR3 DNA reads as TGCGCCAGCAGCGCACCTATTTACAATGAGCAGTTCTTC.

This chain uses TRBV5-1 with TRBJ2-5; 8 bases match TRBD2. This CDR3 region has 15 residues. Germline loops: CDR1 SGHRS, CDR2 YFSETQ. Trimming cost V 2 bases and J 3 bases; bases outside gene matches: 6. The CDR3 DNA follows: TGCGCCAGCAGCTTTCAAAATAGCGGGGAAGAGACCCAGTACTTC. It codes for CASSFQNSGEETQYF.

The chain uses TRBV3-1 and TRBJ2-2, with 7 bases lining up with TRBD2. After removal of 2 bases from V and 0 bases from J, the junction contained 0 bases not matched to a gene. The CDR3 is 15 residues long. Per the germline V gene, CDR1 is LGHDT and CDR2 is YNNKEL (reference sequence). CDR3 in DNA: TGTGCCAGCAGCCAACGGGGGGCGAACACCGGGGAGCTGTTTTTT. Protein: CASSQRGANTGELFF.

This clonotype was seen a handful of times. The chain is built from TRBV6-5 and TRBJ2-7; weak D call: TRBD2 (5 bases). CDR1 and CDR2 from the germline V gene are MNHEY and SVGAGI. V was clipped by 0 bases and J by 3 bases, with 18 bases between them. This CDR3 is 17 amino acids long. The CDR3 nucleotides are TGTGCCAGCAGTTACTCCCGATCGAGGGCCGGAAACTACGAGCAGTACTTC. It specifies CASSYSRSRAGNYEQYF.

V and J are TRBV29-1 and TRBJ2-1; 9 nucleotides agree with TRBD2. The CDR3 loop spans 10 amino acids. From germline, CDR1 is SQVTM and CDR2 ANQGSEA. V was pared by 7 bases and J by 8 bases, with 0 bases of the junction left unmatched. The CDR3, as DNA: TGCAGCGGCGGGGGGGATGAGCAGTTCTTC. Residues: CSGGGDEQFF.

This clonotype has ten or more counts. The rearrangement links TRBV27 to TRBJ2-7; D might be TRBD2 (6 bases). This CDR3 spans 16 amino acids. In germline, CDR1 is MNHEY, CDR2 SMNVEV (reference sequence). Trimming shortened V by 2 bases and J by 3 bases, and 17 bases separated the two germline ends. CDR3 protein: CASSLNPAGIVYEQYF. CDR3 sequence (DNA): TGTGCCAGCAGTTTAAACCCCGCGGGGATCGTCTACGAGCAGTACTTC.

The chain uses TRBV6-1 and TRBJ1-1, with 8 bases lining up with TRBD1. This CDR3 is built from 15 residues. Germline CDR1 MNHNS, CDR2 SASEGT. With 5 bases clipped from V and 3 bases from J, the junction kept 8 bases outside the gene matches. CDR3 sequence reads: CASSNYRGMDTEAFF. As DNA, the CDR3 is TGTGCCAGCAGTAACTACAGGGGGATGGACACTGAAGCTTTCTTT.

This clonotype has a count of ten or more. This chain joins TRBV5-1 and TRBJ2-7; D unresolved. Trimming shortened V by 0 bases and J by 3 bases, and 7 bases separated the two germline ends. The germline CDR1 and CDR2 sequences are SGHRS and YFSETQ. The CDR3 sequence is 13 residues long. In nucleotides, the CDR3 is TGCGCCAGCAGCTTGGCAGCTGGCTACGAGCAGTACTTC. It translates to CASSLAAGYEQYF. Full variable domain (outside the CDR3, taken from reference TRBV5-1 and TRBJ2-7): KAGVTQTPRYLIKTRGQQVTLSCSPISGHRSVSWYQQTPGQGLQFLFEYFSETQRNKGNFPGRFSGRQFSNSRSEMNVSTLELGDSALYLCASSLAAGYEQYFGPGTRLTVT.

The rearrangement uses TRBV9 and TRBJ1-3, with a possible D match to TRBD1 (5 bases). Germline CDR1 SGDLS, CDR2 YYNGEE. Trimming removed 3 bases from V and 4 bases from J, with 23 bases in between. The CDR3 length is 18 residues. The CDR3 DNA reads TGTGCCAGCAGCGACCGACAGAATCCGGACCGGGTAGGAAACACCATATATTTT. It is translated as CASSDRQNPDRVGNTIYF.

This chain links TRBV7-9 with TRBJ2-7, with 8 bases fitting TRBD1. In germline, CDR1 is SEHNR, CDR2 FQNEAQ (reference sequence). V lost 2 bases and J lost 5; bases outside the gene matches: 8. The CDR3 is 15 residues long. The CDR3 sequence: CASSLLLDRVDEQYF. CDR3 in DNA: TGTGCCAGCAGCTTACTGCTGGACAGGGTGGACGAGCAGTACTTC.

CDR3 bases: TGCGCCAGCAGCCCCGGGACTACAGACAATGAGCAGTTCTTC. Protein sequence: CASSPGTTDNEQFF. The chain uses TRBV5-1 and TRBJ2-1; 7 bases fit TRBD2. This CDR3 comprises 14 residues. V shed 4 bases and J 5 bases; nucleotides not matched to a gene: 6. The germline V gene encodes CDR1 SGHRS and CDR2 YFSETQ.

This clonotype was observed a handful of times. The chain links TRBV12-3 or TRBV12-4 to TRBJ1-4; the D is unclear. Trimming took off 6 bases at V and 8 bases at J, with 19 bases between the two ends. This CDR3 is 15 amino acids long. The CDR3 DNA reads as TGTGCCAGCAGGCATTCTCGAAGGATCCAAGAAAAACTGTTTTTT. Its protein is CASRHSRRIQEKLFF.

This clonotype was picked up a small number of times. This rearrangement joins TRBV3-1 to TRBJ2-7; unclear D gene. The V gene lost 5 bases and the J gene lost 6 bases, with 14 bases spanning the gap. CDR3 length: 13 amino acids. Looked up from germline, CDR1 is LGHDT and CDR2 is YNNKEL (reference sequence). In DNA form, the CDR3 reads TGTGCCAGCAGCTGGGCCCGGCCGGGCGAGCAGTACTTC. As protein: CASSWARPGEQYF.

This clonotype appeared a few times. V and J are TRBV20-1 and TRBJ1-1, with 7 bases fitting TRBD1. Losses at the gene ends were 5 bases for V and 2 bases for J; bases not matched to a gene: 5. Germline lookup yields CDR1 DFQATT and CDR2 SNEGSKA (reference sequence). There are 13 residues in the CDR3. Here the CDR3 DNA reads TGCAGTGCTGTCCGGGACAGAAACACTGAAGCTTTCTTT. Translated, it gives CSAVRDRNTEAFF.

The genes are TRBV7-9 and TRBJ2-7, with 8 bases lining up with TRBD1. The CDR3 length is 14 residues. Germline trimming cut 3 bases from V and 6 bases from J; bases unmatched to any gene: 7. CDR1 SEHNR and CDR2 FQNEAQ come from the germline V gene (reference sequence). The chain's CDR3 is CASSLGQVGSEQYF. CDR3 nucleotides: TGTGCCAGCAGCTTGGGACAGGTCGGTTCCGAGCAGTACTTC.

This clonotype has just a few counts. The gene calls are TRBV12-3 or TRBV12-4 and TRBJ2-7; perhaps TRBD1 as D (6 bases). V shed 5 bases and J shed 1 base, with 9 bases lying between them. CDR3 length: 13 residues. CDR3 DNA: TGTGCCAGCAGTAACAGGGTTTCCTACGAGCAGTACTTC. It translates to CASSNRVSYEQYF.

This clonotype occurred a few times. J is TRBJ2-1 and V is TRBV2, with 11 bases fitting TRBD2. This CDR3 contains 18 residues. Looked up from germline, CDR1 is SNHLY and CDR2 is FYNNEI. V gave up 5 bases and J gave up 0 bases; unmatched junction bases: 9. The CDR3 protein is CASSRGTSGKSSYNEQFF. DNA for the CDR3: TGTGCCAGCAGTCGAGGGACTAGCGGAAAAAGCTCCTACAATGAGCAGTTCTTC.

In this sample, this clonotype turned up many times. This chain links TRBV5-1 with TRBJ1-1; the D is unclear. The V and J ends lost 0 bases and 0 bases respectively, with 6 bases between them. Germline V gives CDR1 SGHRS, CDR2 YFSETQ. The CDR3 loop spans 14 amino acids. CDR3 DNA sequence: TGCGCCAGCAGCTTGGCCAACGTGAACACTGAAGCTTTCTTT. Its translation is CASSLANVNTEAFF.

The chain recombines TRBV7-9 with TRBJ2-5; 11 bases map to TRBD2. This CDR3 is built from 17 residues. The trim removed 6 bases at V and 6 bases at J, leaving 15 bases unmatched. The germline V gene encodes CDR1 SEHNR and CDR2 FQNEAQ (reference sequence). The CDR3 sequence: CASSQAQTGTSGQTQYF. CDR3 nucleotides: TGTGCCAGCAGTCAGGCCCAGACCGGGACTAGCGGTCAGACCCAGTACTTC.

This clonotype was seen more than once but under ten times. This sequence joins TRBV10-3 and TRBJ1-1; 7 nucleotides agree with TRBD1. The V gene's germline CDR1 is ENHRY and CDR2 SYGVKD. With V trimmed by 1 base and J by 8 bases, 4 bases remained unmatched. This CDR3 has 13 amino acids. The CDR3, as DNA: TGTGCCATCAGTGAGTACAGGGGCGTCGAAGCTTTCTTT. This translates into CAISEYRGVEAFF.

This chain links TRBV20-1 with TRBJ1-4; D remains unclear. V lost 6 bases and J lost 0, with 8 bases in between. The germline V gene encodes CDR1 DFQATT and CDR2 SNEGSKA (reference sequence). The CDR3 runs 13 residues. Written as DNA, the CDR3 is TGCAGTGCAGCCCGTACAACTAATGAAAAACTGTTTTTT. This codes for CSAARTTNEKLFF.

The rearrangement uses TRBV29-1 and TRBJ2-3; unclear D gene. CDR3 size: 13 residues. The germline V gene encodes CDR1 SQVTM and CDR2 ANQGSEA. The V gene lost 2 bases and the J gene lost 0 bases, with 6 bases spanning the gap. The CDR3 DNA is TGCAGCGTTGAAACTTCTAGCACAGATACGCAGTATTTT. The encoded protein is CSVETSSTDTQYF.